Here is one TCR beta chain with its context. What it binds is not known. From the RT-PCR reads, TCRdb called clonotypes with MiXCR, one entry per CDR3 protein. The sample lists approximately 490,000 distinct CDR3 sequences, 7.2% occurring once. This specimen belongs to a study of response to subunit inactivated influenza vaccine. Study outcomes and limitations: The authors suggested that every seasonal influenza vaccination recruits few new T cells.

The specimen was PBMCs from blood, collected around 25 months after vaccination. The receptor was isolated from a man between 45 and 75 years old who received an inactivated influenza vaccine.

The CDR3 region has the DNA TGTGCCAGCAGTTACTCTTCGGCTAGCGGATACAATGAGCAGTTCTTC. It specifies CASSYSSASGYNEQFF. This chain connects TRBV6-2 or TRBV6-3 to TRBJ2-1, with 7 bases matching TRBD2. The CDR3 runs to 16 residues. Germline assignment: CDR1 MNHEY and CDR2 SVGEGT. V shed 0 bases, J shed 4 bases, and the junction held 6 bases outside the gene matches.